This section outlines one TCR beta chain sequence together with its context. Its specificity is not known. The DNA is omitted, as the CDR3 cannot be located on it reliably, and the CDR3 follows TCRdb's listing. PCR employed 60 Vbeta and 13 Jbeta primers. Clones were sequenced by immunoSEQ multiplex PCR, and TCRdb holds only the in-frame ones, with some missing. Of over 70,000 clones in the sample, about 67% are singletons; the top ten hold more than 9.5%. Germline CDR1 SQVTM, CDR2 ANQGSEA. The CDR3 has 23 residues if both end residues are counted. The data derive from a study of cytomegalovirus exposure and HLA in healthy donors. Donors consisted of healthy bone marrow donors. Study-wide findings and caveats: Productive status was seen about 90% or about 30% of the time for most TCR beta V segments in an earlier analysis. Most TCRs appeared rarely, but some public TCRs recurred in many donors. As a later analysis showed, several of the most significant clusters appeared to be linked to common viral pathogens.

Sequenced material: PBMCs. V and J are TRBV29-1 and TRBJ2-1; the table's D call of TRBD2 was not tested on the DNA. This TCR was recovered from a human donor in good health. The CDR3 loop is CSVEEGGMSSSSGYNRGWDEQFF.